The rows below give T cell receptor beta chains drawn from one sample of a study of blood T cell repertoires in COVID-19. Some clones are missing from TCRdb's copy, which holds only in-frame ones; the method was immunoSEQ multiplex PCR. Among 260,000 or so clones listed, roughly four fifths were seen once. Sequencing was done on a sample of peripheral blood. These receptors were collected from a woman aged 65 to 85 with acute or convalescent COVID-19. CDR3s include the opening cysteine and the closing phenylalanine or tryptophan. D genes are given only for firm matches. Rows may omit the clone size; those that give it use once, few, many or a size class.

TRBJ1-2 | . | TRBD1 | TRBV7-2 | TGTGCCAGCAGCCCTAGCACAGGGGGAGGGTATGGCTACACCTTC | CASSPSTGGGYGYTF
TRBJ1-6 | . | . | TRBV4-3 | TGCGCCAGCAGCCAAGCCGGGGTTAGGTCACCCCTCCACTTT | CASSQAGVRSPLHF
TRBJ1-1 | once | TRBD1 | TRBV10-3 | TGTGCCATCAGCGACAGGGGGAACACTGAAGCTTTCTTT | CAISDRGNTEAFF
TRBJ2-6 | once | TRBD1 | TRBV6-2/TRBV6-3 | TGTGCCAGCAGTTACAGGACAGGGAGCTCTGGGGCCAACGTCCTGACTTTC | CASSYRTGSSGANVLTF
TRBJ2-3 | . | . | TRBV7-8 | TGTGCCAGCAGCGAAACCGGGACACATAGCACAGATACGCAGTATTTT | CASSETGTHSTDTQYF
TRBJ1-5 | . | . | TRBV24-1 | TGTGCCACCAGTGATGTCAGAAATCAGCCCCAGCATTTT | CATSDVRNQPQHF
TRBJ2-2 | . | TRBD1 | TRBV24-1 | TGTGCCACCAGTGATTTGGGGACAGGCGCCACCGGGGAGCTGTTTTTT | CATSDLGTGATGELFF
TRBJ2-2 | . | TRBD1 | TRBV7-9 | TGTGCCAGCGACAGGGGGATCAACGGGGAGCTGTTTTTT | CASDRGINGELFF
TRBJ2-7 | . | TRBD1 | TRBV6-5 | TGTGCCAGCAGAGGGACAGGGGGCGCGTACGAGCAGTACTTC | CASRGTGGAYEQYF
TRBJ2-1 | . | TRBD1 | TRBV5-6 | TGTGCCAGCAGGTCTCGGACAGGGAGGTTGGAGGGGGTTAATGAGCAGTTCTTC | CASRSRTGRLEGVNEQFF
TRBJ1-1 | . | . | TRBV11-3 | TGTGCCAGCAGCGAAAACAGGAACACTGAAGCTTTCTTT | CASSENRNTEAFF
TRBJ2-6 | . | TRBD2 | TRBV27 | TGTGCCAGCAGTTTATCGCGGGGGACTGGGGCCAACGTCCTGACTTTC | CASSLSRGTGANVLTF
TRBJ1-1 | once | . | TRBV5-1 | TGCGCCAGCAGCTTCGGAGCTTCCATGAACACTGAAGCTTTCTTT | CASSFGASMNTEAFF
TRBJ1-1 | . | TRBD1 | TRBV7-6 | TGTGCCAGCAGCTTAGGACAGGGGACCTCGAACACTGAAGCTTTCTTT | CASSLGQGTSNTEAFF
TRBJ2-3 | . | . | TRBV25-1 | TGTGCCAGCAGTGCCACAGGAACTAGCACAGATACGCAGTATTTT | CASSATGTSTDTQYF
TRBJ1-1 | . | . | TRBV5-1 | TGCGCCAGCAGCCTACAGGGACCGAACACTGAAGCTTTCTTT | CASSLQGPNTEAFF
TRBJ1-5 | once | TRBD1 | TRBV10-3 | TGTGCCATCAGTCCGACAGGGAGTAGCAATCAGCCCCAGCATTTT | CAISPTGSSNQPQHF
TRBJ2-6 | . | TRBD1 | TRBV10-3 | TGTGCCATTCGAGGACAGGGGTCTGGGGCCAACGTCCTGACTTTC | CAIRGQGSGANVLTF
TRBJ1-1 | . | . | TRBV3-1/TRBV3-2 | TGTGCCAGCAGCCGGTCAACGGTGAACACTGAAGCTTTCTTT | CASSRSTVNTEAFF
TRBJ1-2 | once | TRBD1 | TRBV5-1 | TGCGCCAGCAGCTTAGGGCGGCAGGGGGGAGGCTACACCTTC | CASSLGRQGGGYTF
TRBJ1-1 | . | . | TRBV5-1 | TGCGCCAGCAGCTTGTCTCAGGGTACTGAAGCTTTCTTT | CASSLSQGTEAFF
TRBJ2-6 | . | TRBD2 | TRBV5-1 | TGCGCCAGCAGCTTGGACGGGACTAGCGGGGGGTTATCTGGGGCCAACGTCCTGACTTTC | CASSLDGTSGGLSGANVLTF